The present TCR beta chain was sequenced within a study of T cells after posttransplantation cyclophosphamide. This clone was seen ten or more times. Its antigen is still unknown. V lost 5 bases, J lost 11 bases, and 8 bases stayed unmatched. CDR3 size: 14 residues. CDR1 is MDHEN, CDR2 SYDVKM, per germline. The data were produced by immunoSEQ multiplex PCR, yet TCRdb's version contains in-frame clones alone and is incomplete. The specimen has more than 2,000 clones, none found just once. Busulfan-fludarabine conditioning, marrow transplant, and cyclophosphamide on days +3 and +4 were administered. General study results and limits: Donor-recipient repertoire similarity was low at 1-2 months, rising over year one. After PTCy, TRB diversity resembled that of CNI/methotrexate controls.

This sequence was found in a female patient in her sixties who received an allogeneic stem cell transplant from a related donor and was CMV-positive. Some T cells may be the graft donor's. This material consisted of PBMCs, taken 86 days after allogeneic stem cell transplant with posttransplant cyclophosphamide. This chain connects TRBV28 to TRBJ1-6; 8 positions agree with TRBD1. The CDR3 reads CASSGTGDSPPLHF. The CDR3 nucleotides are TGTGCCAGCAGTGGGACAGGTGACAGTCCACCCCTCCACTTT. The full variable domain, its missing parts supplied by reference TRBV28 and TRBJ1-6, is DVKVTQSSRYLVKRTGEKVFLECVQDMDHENMFWYRQDPGLGLRLIYFSYDVKMKEKGDIPEGYSVSREKKERFSLILESASTNQTSMYLCASSGTGDSPPLHFGNGTRLTVT.